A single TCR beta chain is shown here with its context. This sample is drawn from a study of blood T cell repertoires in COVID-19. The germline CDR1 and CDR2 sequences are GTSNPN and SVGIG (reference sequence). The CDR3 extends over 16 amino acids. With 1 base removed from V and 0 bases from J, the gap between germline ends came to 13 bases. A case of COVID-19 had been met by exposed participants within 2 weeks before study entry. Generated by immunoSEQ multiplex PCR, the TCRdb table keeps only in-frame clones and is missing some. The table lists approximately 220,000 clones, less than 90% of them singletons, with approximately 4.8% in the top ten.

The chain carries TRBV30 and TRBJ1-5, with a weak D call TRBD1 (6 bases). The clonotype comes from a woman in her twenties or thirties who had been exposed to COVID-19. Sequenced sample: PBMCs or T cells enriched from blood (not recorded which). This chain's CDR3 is CAWSAARTVSNQPQHF. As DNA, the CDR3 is TGTGCCTGGAGTGCCGCACGGACAGTTAGCAATCAGCCCCAGCATTTT.